Reported below is one TCR beta chain. This sample is drawn from a study of T cells in Graves' hyperthyroidism and ophthalmopathy. This CDR3 comprises 14 residues. Germline V gives CDR1 SGHKS, CDR2 YYEKEE (reference sequence). Between the trimmed V and J ends, which lost 2 bases and 4 bases, there was a span of 12 bases. Exclusion of patients followed from uncontrolled infection, other autoimmune disease, pregnancy or lactation. Amplification targeted TCR beta CDR3 regions from RNA transcripts. A set of HTBI primers served as the primers for a first-round RT-PCR of the TCR CDR3. Each CDR3 protein gets one entry after TCRdb re-called the multiplex PCR reads with MiXCR. Of 350,000 to 400,000 distinct CDR3 sequences detected, under 20% appear once; the ten largest clones hold roughly two fifths.

Sequenced input: blood. The clonotype was recovered from a man aged 18 to 29 with Graves' ophthalmopathy. V and J are TRBV5-5 and TRBJ1-1; perhaps TRBD1 as D (6 bases). In DNA form, the CDR3 reads TGTGCCAGCAGCTTTGGGGGGCAAGGCACTGAAGCTTTCTTT. Protein sequence: CASSFGGQGTEAFF.